Listed here are 21 T cell receptor beta chains from one sample, sequenced in a study of shared clonotypes between healthy human individuals. Terminally differentiated effector memory CD45RA+ cells were excluded by CCR7 positive selection of CD45RO-negative cells. Method: immunoSEQ multiplex PCR; TCRdb's copy keeps in-frame clones and lacks some. Among nearly 2 million clones, about 95% were seen once, and the ten largest hold roughly 1%. The sequencing input was naive CD8+ T cells sorted from blood. The receptors derive from a man between 18 and 29 years old in good health.

Regarding this clone: Additional DNA sequences in this sample encode the identical CDR3. This chain uses TRBV5-4 with TRBJ2-2; maybe TRBD1 (5 bases). V dropped 2 bases and J dropped 1 base, with 6 bases sitting between them. CDR3 length: 14 residues. CDR1 and CDR2 (germline): SGHNT, YYREEE (reference sequence). CDR3 loop: CASSFRGNTGELFF. CDR3 nucleotide sequence: TGTGCCAGCAGCTTTAGGGGGAACACCGGGGAGCTGTTTTTT.

The J gene is TRBJ2-1, the V gene TRBV29-1, with 7 bases fitting TRBD2. This CDR3 contains 14 residues. Germline CDR1 reads SQVTM; CDR2 reads ANQGSEA. The V gene end was trimmed by 5 bases and the J gene end by 0 bases; junction bases not matched to a gene: 4. CDR3 bases: TGCAGCGTTCGGGGGGACTTCTCCTACAATGAGCAGTTCTTC. This sequence encodes CSVRGDFSYNEQFF.

J is TRBJ2-7 and V is TRBV27; TRBD2 agrees at 11 bases. Germline loops: CDR1 MNHEY, CDR2 SMNVEV (reference sequence). The CDR3 has 16 amino acids. After removal of 5 bases from V and 2 bases from J, the junction contained 8 bases not matched to a gene. The CDR3 sequence: CASSPLGLAAPYEQYF. The DNA of the CDR3 is TGTGCCAGCAGTCCGCTGGGACTAGCGGCACCCTACGAGCAGTACTTC.

The J gene is TRBJ1-1, the V gene TRBV19, with TRBD1 identical over 7 bases. Germline CDR1 is LNHDA and CDR2 is SQIVND (reference sequence). This CDR3 spans 15 amino acids. Unmatched junction bases numbered 4, after V lost 3 bases and J lost 0 bases. DNA for the CDR3: TGTGCCAGTAGTATGAACAGGGGTGTGAACACTGAAGCTTTCTTT. Protein sequence: CASSMNRGVNTEAFF.

The rearrangement links TRBV5-5 to TRBJ1-5; 9 nucleotides line up with TRBD1. The CDR3 loop spans 18 amino acids. J gave up 0 bases and V 4 bases, and 11 bases lay outside the gene matches. Germline CDR1 is SGHKS and CDR2 is YYEKEE (reference sequence). The CDR3 DNA follows: TGTGCCAGCAGCCCAGCCGGGACAGGGTCGTTTAGCAATCAGCCCCAGCATTTT. Amino acids: CASSPAGTGSFSNQPQHF.

This chain connects TRBV12-5 to TRBJ2-2; D might be TRBD2 (6 bases). V lost 8 bases to trimming and J lost 1 base, with 20 bases between them. CDR3 length equals 17 residues. Germline lookup yields CDR1 LGHNT and CDR2 FRNRAP. This CDR3 is CASLEASAQWNTGELFF. Here the CDR3 DNA reads TGTGCTAGTCTTGAGGCTAGCGCACAGTGGAACACCGGGGAGCTGTTTTTT.

This chain uses TRBV6-6 with TRBJ2-7, with TRBD2 identical over 11 bases. Germline loops: CDR1 MNHNY, CDR2 SVGAGI (reference sequence). This CDR3 is 15 amino acids long. With 5 bases clipped from V and 4 bases from J, the junction kept 7 bases outside the gene matches. This CDR3 reads CASSLLGTSGYEQYF. The CDR3 DNA sequence: TGTGCCAGCAGTCTACTAGGGACTAGCGGATACGAGCAGTACTTC.

This chain links TRBV9 with TRBJ2-7; D ambiguous. The CDR3 covers 15 residues. The germline CDR1 and CDR2 sequences are SGDLS and YYNGEE. Trimming cost V 0 bases and J 3 bases, with 13 bases left between them. The DNA of the CDR3 is TGTGCCAGCAGCGTAGATGATAGTGAGAACTACGAGCAGTACTTC. Translated, it gives CASSVDDSENYEQYF.

The CDR3 nucleotides are TGCGCCAGCAGCCGTCTAACGGGCATCCTCAACTACAATGAGCAGTTCTTC. Translated: CASSRLTGILNYNEQFF. The rearrangement joins TRBV4-3 to TRBJ2-1; no reliable D call. CDR3 length equals 17 residues. Looked up from germline, CDR1 is LGHNA and CDR2 is YSLEER. V lost 4 bases and J 3 bases, leaving 19 bases between the germline ends.

The genes are TRBV27 and TRBJ2-7, with 7 bases aligning to TRBD1. This CDR3 comprises 14 residues. The germline CDR1 and CDR2 sequences are MNHEY and SMNVEV (reference sequence). With V trimmed by 8 bases and J by 2 bases, 9 bases remained unmatched. The CDR3 DNA follows: TGTGCCAGCGCGACCATGACAGGGACCTACGAGCAGTACTTC. Protein: CASATMTGTYEQYF.

This clone was found once. The rearrangement links TRBV5-6 to TRBJ2-4; TRBD2 matches at 7 bases. CDR3 length equals 13 residues. V was clipped by 4 bases and J by 9 bases; unmatched bases: 7. CDR1 and CDR2 (germline): SGHDT, YYEEEE. CDR3 sequence: CASSAGWTSIQYF. The CDR3 nucleotides are TGTGCCAGCAGCGCTGGCTGGACTAGCATTCAGTACTTC.

The chain recombines TRBV6-5 with TRBJ2-1; 10 bases are shared with TRBD2. Trimming cost V 0 bases and J 4 bases; bases outside gene matches: 3. This CDR3 region has 16 residues. Per germline, CDR1 MNHEY and CDR2 SVGAGI. The CDR3 is CASSYSLAGEYNEQFF. The DNA of the CDR3 is TGTGCCAGCAGTTACTCGCTAGCGGGGGAGTACAATGAGCAGTTCTTC.

V gene TRBV15 combines with J gene TRBJ1-3, with D perhaps matching TRBD1 (6 bases). The V end was cut by 5 bases, the J end by 1 base, with 21 bases between. The CDR3 is made up of 18 amino acids. Germline values: CDR1 LNHNV, CDR2 YYDKDF (reference sequence). CDR3 DNA: TGTGCCACCAGCGAGCCCGCGACAGGCCTACTATCTGGAAACACCATATATTTT. This sequence encodes CATSEPATGLLSGNTIYF.

Of note for this clone: This sample also contains other DNA sequences that code for the same CDR3. This sequence joins TRBV7-9 and TRBJ2-7; 9 bases agree with TRBD1. V shed 5 bases, J shed 4 bases, and the junction held 6 bases outside the gene matches. The CDR3 has 14 amino acids. Germline V gene lookup returns CDR1 SEHNR and CDR2 FQNEAQ (reference sequence). The CDR3 loop is CASSARDRVYEQYF. CDR3 sequence (DNA): TGTGCCAGCAGCGCCCGGGACAGGGTGTACGAGCAGTACTTC.

The V and J genes are TRBV4-1 and TRBJ2-7, with D hard to call. The V gene lost 0 bases and the J gene lost 2 bases, with 8 bases spanning the gap. The CDR3 is 14 amino acids. In germline, CDR1 is MGHRA, CDR2 YSYEKL. The CDR3: CASSQEYTTYEQYF. The CDR3, as DNA: TGCGCCAGCAGCCAAGAATATACTACCTACGAGCAGTACTTC.

The rearrangement links TRBV5-1 to TRBJ2-7, with 7 bases fitting TRBD2. V gave up 4 bases and J gave up 3 bases; unmatched junction bases: 4. Per germline, CDR1 SGHRS and CDR2 YFSETQ. This CDR3 region has 13 residues. CDR3 sequence: CASSVGEGYEQYF. CDR3 coding DNA: TGCGCCAGCAGCGTCGGGGAGGGCTACGAGCAGTACTTC.

The chain uses TRBV7-9 and TRBJ2-7; D gene ambiguous. Germline values: CDR1 SEHNR, CDR2 FQNEAQ (reference sequence). The CDR3 has 15 residues. Trimming took 1 base from V and 6 from J, leaving 16 bases between them. CDR3 DNA: TGTGCCAGCAGCTTAGAGGTTGGGAAAGCCCTCGAGCAGTACTTC. Residues: CASSLEVGKALEQYF.

J is TRBJ2-5 and V is TRBV10-2; 7 nucleotides align to TRBD1. J gave up 4 bases and V 6 bases, and 8 bases lay outside the gene matches. This CDR3 has 14 residues. Germline-derived CDR1 and CDR2 are WSHSY and SAAADI. CDR3 DNA: TGCGCCAGCAGCGGCACCCCAGGGGGAGAGACCCAGTACTTC. This sequence encodes CASSGTPGGETQYF.

CDR3 coding DNA: TGTGCCAGCAGCTTAGCACTAGCGGGAGCCCTCTCCTACGAGCAGTACTTC. This gives the protein CASSLALAGALSYEQYF. The chain uses TRBV11-2 and TRBJ2-7, with 11 bases identical to TRBD2. Losses at the gene ends were 1 base for V and 0 bases for J; bases not matched to a gene: 5. CDR1 SGHAT and CDR2 FQNNGV come from the germline V gene. The CDR3 length is 17 residues.

The DNA of the CDR3 is TGTGCCAGCAGTGAAGCGCGAAAGACTATCTACGAGCAGTACTTC. Translated: CASSEARKTIYEQYF. The genes are TRBV6-1 and TRBJ2-7; a possible D gene is TRBD2 (5 bases). Germline V lookup: CDR1 MNHNS, CDR2 SASEGT. The CDR3 runs to 15 residues. V was cut by 0 bases and J by 3 bases, with 12 bases left in between.

The V call is TRBV5-4, the J call TRBJ2-1; 7 bases line up with TRBD2. Germline-derived CDR1 and CDR2 are SGHNT and YYREEE (reference sequence). This CDR3 comprises 15 residues. Losses at the gene ends were 3 bases for V and 3 bases for J; bases not matched to a gene: 6. In nucleotides, the CDR3 is TGTGCCAGCAGCTCCGTAGCGGGTTACTACAATGAGCAGTTCTTC. It translates to CASSSVAGYYNEQFF.